The T cell receptor beta chain under discussion was sequenced for a study of tumor-infiltrating lymphocytes in primary liver carcinoma. Study results and limitations: Unsorted bulk samples meant CD4+ and CD8+ repertoires went uncompared.

Unsorted whole blood served as the source of blood RNA, and germline DNA was extracted as well. Chronic HBV infection affected patients, none of whom had received treatment. With regard to this clonotype: Its antigen remains unidentified.

Trimming pared 0 bases from V and 4 bases from J, leaving 13 bases between. The CDR3 is made up of 16 amino acids. The germline gives CDR1 ENHRY, CDR2 SYGVKD. Using a constant-region primer together with ProtoScript II reverse transcriptase, TCR beta cDNA was made from around 0.55 ug of total RNA. Nested multiplex PCR, run for three rounds with slightly modified ARM-PCR, yielded TCR beta libraries. Two initial PCR rounds of around 10 cycles each paired TRBV1-TRBV30 forward primers with a C-beta reverse primer. TCRdb reanalysed the multiplex PCR reads using MiXCR and keeps one entry per CDR3 protein. Of about 180,000 distinct CDR3 sequences in the sample, around 60% were seen once.

The receptor was derived from a man aged 35 to 55 with primary liver carcinoma and hepatitis B virus infection. Sequenced input: peripheral blood. The J gene is TRBJ1-5, the V gene TRBV10-3, with no clear D. The CDR3 DNA is TGTGCCATCAGTGAGTCGAGAGGGAGGTTTAATCAGCCCCAGCATTTT. This translates into CAISESRGRFNQPQHF.